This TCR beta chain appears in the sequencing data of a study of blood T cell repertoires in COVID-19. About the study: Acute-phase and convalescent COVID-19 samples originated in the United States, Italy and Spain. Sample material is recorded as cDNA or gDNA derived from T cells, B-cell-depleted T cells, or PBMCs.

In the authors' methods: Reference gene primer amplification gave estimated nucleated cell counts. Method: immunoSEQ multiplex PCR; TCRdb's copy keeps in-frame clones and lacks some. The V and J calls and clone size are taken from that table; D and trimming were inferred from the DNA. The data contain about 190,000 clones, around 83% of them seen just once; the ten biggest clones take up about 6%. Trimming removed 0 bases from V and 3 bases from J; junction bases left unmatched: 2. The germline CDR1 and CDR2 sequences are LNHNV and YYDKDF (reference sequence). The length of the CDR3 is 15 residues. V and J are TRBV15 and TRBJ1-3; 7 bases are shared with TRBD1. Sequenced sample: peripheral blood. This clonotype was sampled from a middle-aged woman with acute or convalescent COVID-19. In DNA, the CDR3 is TGTGCCACCAGCAGAGATGCAGGGGGTGGAAACACCATATATTTT. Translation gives CATSRDAGGGNTIYF.